Listed here are 18 T cell receptor beta chains from one sample, sequenced in a study of response to subunit inactivated influenza vaccine. In TCRdb, the RT-PCR reads were re-called with MiXCR into one record per CDR3 protein. Here the sample spans hundreds of thousands of distinct CDR3 sequences, approximately 17% being singletons. The material sequenced was PBMCs from blood, taken 4 to 6 days after vaccination. The receptors stem from a man aged 45-60 years who received an inactivated influenza vaccine.

This clonotype has only a few counts. The rearrangement links TRBV20-1 to TRBJ1-5; no reliable D call. The CDR3 has 15 residues. Germline CDR1 DFQATT, CDR2 SNEGSKA (reference sequence). V shed 0 bases and J shed 0 bases, with 9 bases lying between them. CDR3 DNA: TGCAGTGCTAGAGATAACAGCAATAGCAATCAGCCCCAGCATTTT. The encoded protein is CSARDNSNSNQPQHF.

The chain links TRBV6-2 or TRBV6-3 to TRBJ1-1; D possibly corresponds to TRBD1 (5 bases). This CDR3 comprises 16 residues. CDR1 and CDR2 from the germline V gene are MNHEY and SVGEGT. V lost 6 bases and J lost 0, with 17 bases in between. The CDR3 loop is CASSRGRHSMNTEAFF. The CDR3, as DNA: TGTGCCAGCAGCCGGGGACGGCACAGCATGAACACTGAAGCTTTCTTT.

A few counts support this clonotype. The CDR3 DNA reads as TGTGCCAGCAGCTTCCCCGTGGCCGGGGACGCGTTTTGGGAGACCCAGTACTTC. Translating it yields CASSFPVAGDAFWETQYF. The chain has TRBV11-2 and TRBJ2-5; D is perhaps TRBD1 or TRBD2 (5 bases each). Per the germline V gene, CDR1 is SGHAT and CDR2 is FQNNGV. CDR3 length: 18 residues. V was shortened by 3 bases and J by 5 bases, with 25 bases between the two germline ends.

This clonotype was observed a few times. This chain connects TRBV10-3 to TRBJ2-7; 9 bases match TRBD2. V lost 7 bases and J lost 4; bases outside the gene matches: 8. Germline lookup yields CDR1 ENHRY and CDR2 SYGVKD. The CDR3 covers 14 residues. CDR3 sequence: CAITSSGTGYEQYF. Written as DNA, the CDR3 is TGTGCCATCACTTCTAGCGGGACCGGTTACGAGCAGTACTTC.

In its sample, this clonotype was seen many times. The rearrangement joins TRBV29-1 to TRBJ2-7; 10 bases map to TRBD1. The junction had 3 bases not matched to a gene; V was cut back by 5 bases and J by 2 bases. Germline V lookup: CDR1 SQVTM, CDR2 ANQGSEA. The CDR3 runs to 13 residues. The CDR3 sequence: CSVKGTGAYEQYF. The DNA for the CDR3 is TGCAGCGTTAAAGGGACAGGGGCCTACGAGCAGTACTTC.

This clonotype was counted at least ten times. V is TRBV9 and J is TRBJ2-1; D might be TRBD2 (6 bases). The CDR3 has 15 residues. V was clipped by 4 bases and J by 0 bases, with 11 bases between them. CDR1 is SGDLS and CDR2 is YYNGEE in the germline V gene. CDR3 amino acids: CASSPTGSSYNEQFF. CDR3 nucleotides: TGTGCCAGCAGCCCCACCGGGAGCTCCTACAATGAGCAGTTCTTC.

The chain is built from TRBV11-1 and TRBJ2-1, with TRBD2 matching 14 bases. Germline V gene sequence: CDR1 SGHAT, CDR2 FQDESV (reference sequence). After removal of 0 bases from V and 7 bases from J, the junction contained 14 bases not matched to a gene. The CDR3 length is 20 residues. This chain's CDR3 is CASSLATGTGGLAGVNEQFF. DNA for the CDR3: TGTGCCAGCAGCTTAGCAACCGGGACAGGGGGACTAGCGGGAGTGAATGAGCAGTTCTTC.

This clonotype was observed a few times. The chain combines TRBV7-9 with TRBJ2-7; D is perhaps TRBD1 (6 bases). Germline V gene data show CDR1 as SEHNR and CDR2 as FQNEAQ (reference sequence). V was shortened by 3 bases and J by 3 bases, with 12 bases between the two germline ends. The CDR3 has 14 residues. The CDR3 DNA is TGTGCCAGCAGCTTCACAGGGAACCTCTACGAGCAGTACTTC. Translated: CASSFTGNLYEQYF.

The genes are TRBV3-1 and TRBJ2-3, with 10 bases aligning to TRBD2. The V segment lost 4 bases and the J segment 0 bases; nucleotides outside the gene matches: 4. This CDR3 has 16 amino acids. Germline V gives CDR1 LGHDT, CDR2 YNNKEL (reference sequence). This chain's CDR3 is CASSLTTSGSTDTQYF. The CDR3 DNA sequence: TGTGCCAGCAGCCTTACGACTAGCGGGAGCACAGATACGCAGTATTTT.

Only a few counts were recorded for this clonotype. The CDR3 DNA sequence: TGTGCCAGCAGCGCCCGCGGGACGACCCCAGAAGAGACCCAGTACTTC. The encoded protein is CASSARGTTPEETQYF. V and J are TRBV9 and TRBJ2-5; D might be TRBD2 (6 bases). CDR3 length: 16 residues. Between the trimmed V and J ends, which lost 3 bases and 3 bases, there was a span of 18 bases. CDR1 is SGDLS and CDR2 is YYNGEE in the germline V gene.

A single count supports this clonotype. The rearrangement links TRBV28 to TRBJ2-1; TRBD2 matches 15 bases. The CDR3 is 15 residues long. J was trimmed by 4 bases and V by 6 bases; bases with no gene match: 1. Per the germline V gene, CDR1 is MDHEN and CDR2 is SYDVKM. The CDR3 loop is CASRGLAGGYNEQFF. The CDR3 DNA reads TGTGCCAGCAGGGGACTAGCGGGAGGATACAATGAGCAGTTCTTC.

The rearrangement links TRBV2 to TRBJ2-1, with 8 bases matching TRBD2. Germline CDR1 is SNHLY and CDR2 is FYNNEI. V shed 6 bases, J shed 4 bases, and the junction held 8 bases outside the gene matches. The CDR3 contains 15 residues. DNA for the CDR3: TGTGCCAGCAGGGCTCGGGGGGGCGTATACAATGAGCAGTTCTTC. Translating it yields CASRARGGVYNEQFF.

This clonotype turned up a few times. The gene calls are TRBV7-9 and TRBJ1-6; 8 nucleotides line up with TRBD1. V lost 5 bases, J lost 10 bases, and 10 bases stayed unmatched. The CDR3 is made up of 15 amino acids. From germline, CDR1 is SEHNR and CDR2 FQNEAQ (reference sequence). The CDR3 sequence is CASSPAGQGKSPLHF. The CDR3 nucleotides are TGTGCCAGCAGCCCGGCTGGACAGGGCAAATCACCCCTCCACTTT.

The rearrangement links TRBV11-1 to TRBJ2-6, with TRBD2 matching over 7 bases. Germline-derived CDR1 and CDR2 are SGHAT and FQDESV (reference sequence). V dropped 5 bases and J dropped 2; count of bases not matched to a gene: 12. The CDR3 covers 18 residues. The DNA of the CDR3 is TGTGCCAGCAGCCCTCTCTGGGCGGGAGAAGCTGGGGCCAACGTCCTGACTTTC. This codes for CASSPLWAGEAGANVLTF.

This clonotype was seen a handful of times. This chain connects TRBV5-1 to TRBJ2-1, with TRBD2 matching 14 bases. The CDR3 sequence is 17 residues long. Losses at the gene ends were 2 bases for V and 7 bases for J; bases not matched to a gene: 8. Looked up from germline, CDR1 is SGHRS and CDR2 is YFSETQ. The CDR3 loop reads CASSLWTSGRRANEQFF. DNA for the CDR3: TGCGCCAGCAGCTTATGGACTAGCGGGAGGAGGGCTAATGAGCAGTTCTTC.

This chain uses TRBV6-1 with TRBJ1-3, with 7 bases that match TRBD1. The CDR3 is 15 residues long. J was trimmed by 0 bases and V by 6 bases; bases with no gene match: 5. The germline V gene encodes CDR1 MNHNS and CDR2 SASEGT. CDR3 amino acids: CASRITGDSGNTIYF. In DNA form, the CDR3 reads TGTGCCAGCAGGATTACAGGGGACTCTGGAAACACCATATATTTT.

The chain recombines TRBV20-1 with TRBJ2-7, with D hard to call. The germline V and J ends were trimmed by 5 bases and 4 bases, with 6 bases remaining between them. This CDR3 contains 10 residues. In germline, CDR1 is DFQATT, CDR2 SNEGSKA (reference sequence). CDR3 amino acids: CSAAAYEQYF. The CDR3 DNA reads as TGCAGTGCTGCGGCATACGAGCAGTACTTC.

The CDR3 nucleotides read TGCGCCAGCAGCCGAGGACTTGCCCCAGATACGCAGTATTTT. It is translated as CASSRGLAPDTQYF. V is TRBV4-3 and J is TRBJ2-3, with D tentatively TRBD2 (5 bases). Between the trimmed V and J ends, which lost 4 bases and 4 bases, there was a span of 12 bases. Germline CDR1 reads LGHNA; CDR2 reads YSLEER. The CDR3 runs to 14 residues.